Shown below are 32 T cell receptor beta chains from a single sample sequenced in a study of identical twins. MiXCR, run by TCRdb on the 5' RACE reads, gives a single entry per CDR3 protein. The sample has around 1.7 million distinct CDR3 sequences; about 32% are singletons. The sample comprised cord blood. The receptors stem from a newborn girl in good health.

This clonotype has more than one count but fewer than ten. The chain is built from TRBV3-1 and TRBJ2-2; 7 positions agree with TRBD1. Germline V gene sequence: CDR1 LGHDT, CDR2 YNNKEL (reference sequence). The trim removed 4 bases at V and 1 base at J, leaving 6 bases unmatched. The CDR3 totals 16 residues. CDR3 amino acids: CASSPDRAVNTGELFF. The CDR3 region has the DNA TGTGCCAGCAGCCCAGACAGGGCGGTGAACACCGGGGAGCTGTTTTTT.

This sequence joins TRBV7-9 and TRBJ1-2; 8 bases map to TRBD1. Germline CDR1 reads SEHNR; CDR2 reads FQNEAQ (reference sequence). The CDR3 has 14 residues. V dropped 4 bases and J dropped 4; count of bases not matched to a gene: 5. The CDR3 spells CASSSPDRVYGYTF. CDR3 DNA sequence: TGTGCCAGCAGCTCCCCGGACAGGGTCTATGGCTACACCTTC.

V is TRBV10-3 and J is TRBJ2-7; 10 bases match TRBD2. Losses at the gene ends were 2 bases for V and 3 bases for J; bases not matched to a gene: 4. Germline values: CDR1 ENHRY, CDR2 SYGVKD. The CDR3 has 15 residues. The CDR3, as DNA: TGTGCCATCAGTGAGCACGCTAGCGGGAGCTACGAGCAGTACTTC. Its translation is CAISEHASGSYEQYF.

The chain recombines TRBV2 with TRBJ2-1; 9 bases line up with TRBD2. CDR1 SNHLY and CDR2 FYNNEI come from the germline V gene. CDR3 length: 15 amino acids. V lost 6 bases to trimming and J lost 4 bases; unmatched junction nucleotides: 7. This chain's CDR3 is CASSTGLALYNEQFF. Written as DNA, the CDR3 is TGTGCCAGCAGCACCGGACTAGCGCTATACAATGAGCAGTTCTTC.

The chain uses TRBV20-1 and TRBJ1-5; D is unresolved. Trimming removed 6 bases at V and 4 bases at J, with 13 bases between. The CDR3 runs to 13 residues. The germline CDR1 and CDR2 sequences are DFQATT and SNEGSKA (reference sequence). The CDR3 bases are TGCAGTGCCTGGGAACAGCGAAATCAGCCCCAGCATTTT. Residues: CSAWEQRNQPQHF.

This clonotype was detected a few times. This chain joins TRBV27 and TRBJ1-4; D remains ambiguous. The V gene's germline CDR1 is MNHEY and CDR2 SMNVEV (reference sequence). V dropped 6 bases and J dropped 4 bases, with 12 bases sitting between them. The CDR3 extends over 14 amino acids. The CDR3 region is CASRRRHYNEKLFF. CDR3 bases: TGTGCCAGCAGAAGGAGGCACTATAATGAAAAACTGTTTTTT.

This clonotype appeared a few times. The chain is built from TRBV12-1 and TRBJ2-1; the tabulated D call, TRBD2, remains unverified against the DNA. TRBV12-1 represents a pseudogene. This CDR3 region has 19 residues. CDR3: CASSFIRLAVPSSYNEQFF. CDR3 DNA sequence: TGTGCCAGCAGCTTTATTCGACTAGCGGTCCCGAGCTCCTACAATGAGCAGTTCTTC.

Notes on this clonotype: The junction differs from germline at one of its ends, possibly a read error. The chain employs TRBV29-1 and TRBJ2-1; 12 nucleotides agree with TRBD2. Germline V gene data show CDR1 as SQVTM and CDR2 as ANQGSEA. This CDR3 is built from 15 residues. This chain's CDR3 is CSVDPLAGGSDEQCF. CDR3 coding DNA: TGCAGCGTTGACCCACTAGCGGGAGGAAGCGATGAGCAGTGCTTC.

The V call is TRBV19, the J call TRBJ1-6; 10 bases are a match to TRBD1. The length of the CDR3 is 15 residues. V lost 7 bases, J lost 7 bases, and 7 bases stayed unmatched. CDR1 and CDR2 from the germline V gene are LNHDA and SQIVND (reference sequence). This chain's CDR3 is CASTLRDRGNSPLHF. In DNA form, the CDR3 reads TGTGCCAGTACCCTTCGGGACAGGGGCAATTCACCCCTCCACTTT.

The chain joins TRBV15 to TRBJ2-1; no firm D call. The DNA end favors TRBJ2-7, so the J call may be wrong. CDR1 LNHNV and CDR2 YYDKDF come from the germline V gene (reference sequence). This CDR3 spans 15 amino acids. CDR3 coding DNA: TGTGCCACCAGCTCCCCGGCGGATTCCTACAATGAGCAGTACTTC. It codes for CATSSPADSYNEQYF.

The gene calls are TRBV21-1 and TRBJ2-2; the D call TRBD2 from the table was never checked on the DNA. TRBV21-1 is shown as a pseudogene. This CDR3 comprises 16 residues. The CDR3 nucleotides are TGTGCCAGCAGCAATCCCAGCGGGGCGAACACCGGGGAGCTGTTTTTT. Its protein is CASSNPSGANTGELFF.

V usage is TRBV6-6 and J usage is TRBJ1-4; D not resolved. This CDR3 spans 15 amino acids. The germline gives CDR1 MNHNY, CDR2 SVGAGI (reference sequence). With 5 bases removed from V and 2 bases from J, the gap between germline ends came to 12 bases. CDR3 in amino acids: CASSHTQETNEKLFF. CDR3 nucleotide sequence: TGTGCCAGCAGTCACACCCAGGAGACTAATGAAAAACTGTTTTTT.

The chain uses TRBV6-5 and TRBJ1-5; 8 bases map to TRBD1. CDR3 length: 17 amino acids. The V and J ends lost 4 bases and 2 bases, in that order; junction bases with no gene match: 10. Germline V gene sequence: CDR1 MNHEY, CDR2 SVGAGI. For the CDR3, the DNA is TGTGCCAGCAGTTTCCCGGACAGGGAAGAGGGCAATCAGCCCCAGCATTTT. Translated: CASSFPDREEGNQPQHF.

This clonotype was picked up a small number of times. The CDR3 sequence is CASSLSGEDYQPQHF. CDR3 coding DNA: TGCGCCAGCAGCTTAAGCGGGGAGGATTATCAGCCCCAGCATTTT. This chain uses TRBV5-1 with TRBJ1-5; no reliable D call. The CDR3 has 15 residues. Germline V gives CDR1 SGHRS, CDR2 YFSETQ. Trimming cost V 2 bases and J 5 bases, with 14 bases left between them.

This clonotype has only a few counts. The chain has TRBV20-1 and TRBJ2-3; either TRBD1 or TRBD2 may fit D (6 bases each). V was clipped by 8 bases and J by 4 bases, with 16 bases between them. Germline CDR1 and CDR2: DFQATT and SNEGSKA (reference sequence). The length of the CDR3 is 13 residues. The CDR3 DNA reads as TGCAGTCCCAGACTAGAGGGGGCAGATACGCAGTATTTT. This codes for CSPRLEGADTQYF.

The genes are TRBV11-2 and TRBJ2-1; 8 positions agree with TRBD2. The ends lost 0 bases at V and 4 bases at J; junction bases unmatched: 2. Germline CDR1 reads SGHAT; CDR2 reads FQNNGV. The CDR3 extends over 15 amino acids. CDR3 nucleotides: TGTGCCAGCAGCTTAGAAATAGCGGGATACAATGAGCAGTTCTTC. Its protein product is CASSLEIAGYNEQFF. The entire variable domain, with the rest obtained from reference TRBV11-2 and TRBJ2-1, is as follows: EAGVAQSPRYKIIEKRQSVAFWCNPISGHATLYWYQQILGQGPKLLIQFQNNGVVDDSQLPKDRFSAERLKGVDSTLKIQPAKLEDSAVYLCASSLEIAGYNEQFFGPGTRLTVL.

V and J are TRBV27 and TRBJ2-1, with a weak D call TRBD2 (7 bases). Trimming pared 4 bases from V and 9 bases from J, leaving 22 bases between. The CDR3 consists of 16 residues. The germline V gene encodes CDR1 MNHEY and CDR2 SMNVEV (reference sequence). CDR3 region: CASSSEGGGYFVEQFF. Written as DNA, the CDR3 is TGTGCCAGCAGTTCCGAGGGGGGGGGATACTTCGTTGAGCAGTTCTTC.

This clonotype has a count of ten or more. CDR3 bases: TGTGCCAGCAGTCCTCATCCAGGGGGCGAGCAGTACTTC. Its protein is CASSPHPGGEQYF. The chain carries TRBV28 and TRBJ2-7; TRBD1 matches 7 bases. There are 13 residues in the CDR3. The junction had 7 bases not matched to a gene; V was cut back by 5 bases and J by 6 bases. Germline V gene lookup returns CDR1 MDHEN and CDR2 SYDVKM.

This clonotype was recorded at least ten times. CDR3 region: CASSQDEATGYGYTF. CDR3 coding DNA: TGTGCCAGCAGCCAAGATGAGGCGACAGGCTATGGCTACACCTTC. This chain joins TRBV4-2 and TRBJ1-2; the D gene is possibly TRBD1 (6 bases). The V gene lost 0 bases and the J gene lost 4 bases, with 12 bases spanning the gap. Looked up from germline, CDR1 is LGHNA and CDR2 is YNFKEQ. The CDR3 totals 15 residues.

This clonotype was recorded a few times. The chain joins TRBV24-1 to TRBJ2-7, with 7 bases aligning to TRBD1. Germline V gene sequence: CDR1 KGHDR, CDR2 SFDVKD. The J segment lost 7 bases and the V segment lost 6 bases, leaving 23 bases of the junction unmatched. This CDR3 comprises 18 residues. In DNA, the CDR3 is TGTGCCACCAGTCGGGCCCCCTCCGTGGACAGGAGGTACAATGAGCAGTACTTC. Protein product: CATSRAPSVDRRYNEQYF.

The V call is TRBV11-2, the J call TRBJ2-1; D unresolved. The CDR3 is 13 residues long. V gave up 1 base and J gave up 5 bases, with 6 bases separating them. Germline V lookup: CDR1 SGHAT, CDR2 FQNNGV. CDR3 region: CASSLVRHNEQFF. The CDR3 nucleotides read TGTGCCAGCAGCTTAGTGCGCCACAATGAGCAGTTCTTC.

This clonotype was seen more than once but under ten times. This rearrangement joins TRBV12-5 to TRBJ2-5; TRBD1 agrees at 7 bases. Germline V CDR1 and CDR2: LGHNT, FRNRAP. The CDR3 runs 12 residues. V was pared by 5 bases and J by 4 bases, with 1 base of the junction left unmatched. As DNA, the CDR3 is TGTGCTAGTGGTCCAGGGGGAGAGACCCAGTACTTC. It codes for CASGPGGETQYF.

This clonotype occurred many times. The V and J genes are TRBV29-1 and TRBJ1-2; TRBD1 matches at 9 bases. The V and J ends lost 0 bases and 4 bases, in that order; junction bases with no gene match: 3. The V gene's germline CDR1 is SQVTM and CDR2 ANQGSEA. The CDR3 totals 14 residues. The chain's CDR3 is CSVEDRDRAYGYTF. DNA for the CDR3: TGCAGCGTTGAAGATCGGGACAGGGCCTATGGCTACACCTTC.

This chain joins TRBV4-1 and TRBJ2-6; D is uncertain. CDR3 length equals 21 residues. In germline, CDR1 is MGHRA, CDR2 YSYEKL. Trimming took 1 base from V and 1 from J, leaving 23 bases between them. The CDR3 is CASSQGIPGLGVISGANVLTF. The CDR3 DNA is TGCGCCAGCAGCCAAGGCATTCCAGGATTAGGTGTAATATCTGGGGCCAACGTCCTGACTTTC.

This clonotype was picked up a small number of times. This rearrangement joins TRBV6-1 to TRBJ1-1; no reliable D call. Trimming shortened V by 8 bases and J by 2 bases, and 21 bases separated the two germline ends. The CDR3 is made up of 16 amino acids. Germline V gives CDR1 MNHNS, CDR2 SASEGT. The CDR3 region is CASLRLVGVGNTEAFF. CDR3 sequence (DNA): TGTGCCAGCCTCAGGCTCGTCGGGGTCGGAAACACTGAAGCTTTCTTT.

Concerning this clonotype itself: A much larger clone differs from this one at a single base, so this may be a read error. The chain has TRBV5-1 and TRBJ2-1, with D uncertain. Looked up from germline, CDR1 is SGHRS and CDR2 is YFSETQ. The CDR3 has 14 residues. V was trimmed by 0 bases and J by 13 bases, leaving 17 bases between them. The CDR3 region is CASSLALGEETQFF. The DNA of the CDR3 is TGCGCCAGCAGCTTGGCGCTAGGAGAAGAGACCCAGTTCTTC.

V gene TRBV5-5 combines with J gene TRBJ2-5; no clear D gene. The V end lost 0 bases, the J end lost 5 bases, and 14 bases lay between the germline ends. CDR1 SGHKS and CDR2 YYEKEE come from the germline V gene (reference sequence). The CDR3 totals 15 residues. CDR3 nucleotides: TGTGCCAGCAGCTTGGCCGTATCGCGCGTGGAGACCCAGTACTTC. It yields the protein CASSLAVSRVETQYF.

The chain employs TRBV20-1 and TRBJ2-7; the match to TRBD2 covers 9 bases. Losses at the gene ends were 3 bases for V and 4 bases for J; bases not matched to a gene: 1. Germline V gene sequence: CDR1 DFQATT, CDR2 SNEGSKA (reference sequence). CDR3 size: 12 residues. CDR3 nucleotide sequence: TGCAGTGCTAGTGCGGGGGGGTACGAGCAGTACTTC. This encodes CSASAGGYEQYF.

J is TRBJ2-3 and V is TRBV5-1; tentative D call: TRBD2 (5 bases). Germline-derived CDR1 and CDR2 are SGHRS and YFSETQ. The germline V and J ends were trimmed by 9 bases and 2 bases, with 16 bases remaining between them. This CDR3 is 14 amino acids long. CDR3 sequence: CAIRDTSFTDTQYF. In DNA form, the CDR3 reads TGCGCCATCCGGGATACATCCTTCACAGATACGCAGTATTTT.

A few counts support this clonotype. The chain combines TRBV25-1 with TRBJ1-5; 9 positions match TRBD1. The germline CDR1 and CDR2 sequences are MGHDK and SYGVNS. This CDR3 has 14 residues. Trimming took 8 bases from V and 3 from J; bases not matched to a gene: 5. CDR3 DNA: TGTGCCAGCGGACAGGGGCCAAACAATCAGCCCCAGCATTTT. Translated: CASGQGPNNQPQHF.

There are a few counts of this clonotype. This rearrangement joins TRBV25-1 to TRBJ2-4; D may be TRBD1 (5 bases). The J call may not be correct, given that the DNA end is closer to TRBJ2-5. Germline lookup yields CDR1 MGHDK and CDR2 SYGVNS. CDR3 length: 16 residues. In DNA, the CDR3 is TGTGCCAGCAGTGGAGGTCTCCTGGCTAGGGGAGAGACCCAGTACTTC. This translates into CASSGGLLARGETQYF.

This clonotype was observed a handful of times. This chain joins TRBV7-9 and TRBJ2-1; 8 nucleotides agree with TRBD2. J gave up 0 bases and V 2 bases, and 6 bases lay outside the gene matches. This CDR3 is built from 17 residues. Germline V gene data show CDR1 as SEHNR and CDR2 as FQNEAQ (reference sequence). CDR3 bases: TGTGCCAGCAGCTTACGCGAGCGGGAGAGCTCCTACAATGAGCAGTTCTTC. The encoded protein is CASSLRERESSYNEQFF.